A selection of T cell receptor beta chains follows, all from one sample in a study of CD4+ T cells in melanoma. Clones were read by immunoSEQ multiplex PCR, and TCRdb kept only the in-frame ones, dropping some. The sample shows 140,000 or so clones, over 90% of them seen only once. Source of these receptors: a human donor with melanoma. CDR3s include the opening cysteine and the closing phenylalanine or tryptophan. Each record gives: D gene, clone size, V gene, J gene, CDR3 protein, CDR3 DNA. The D gene is left open where the match is weak. Not all rows give a size; the values are once, few, many and, for expanded clones, a class.

d_gene: NA
abundance: NA
v_gene: TRBV29-1
j_gene: TRBJ2-7
CDR3aa: CSVDHGFGQYF
CDR3nt: TGCAGCGTTGATCACGGGTTCGGACAGTACTTC

d_gene: NA
abundance: NA
v_gene: TRBV6-1
j_gene: TRBJ1-5
CDR3aa: CASSEPGRWGQPQHF
CDR3nt: TGTGCCAGCAGTGAGCCCGGCAGGTGGGGTCAGCCCCAGCATTTT

d_gene: NA
abundance: NA
v_gene: TRBV2
j_gene: TRBJ1-6
CDR3aa: CASSEDRSPLHF
CDR3nt: TGTGCCAGCAGTGAAGATCGGTCACCCCTCCACTTT

d_gene: TRBD1
abundance: NA
v_gene: TRBV15
j_gene: TRBJ2-7
CDR3aa: CATSRGVDRGLSYEQYF
CDR3nt: TGTGCCACCAGCAGGGGTGTGGACAGGGGCCTATCCTACGAGCAGTACTTC

d_gene: NA
abundance: NA
v_gene: TRBV19
j_gene: TRBJ1-5
CDR3aa: CASSTQGAQPQHF
CDR3nt: TGTGCCAGTAGTACACAGGGAGCCCAGCCCCAGCATTTT

d_gene: NA
abundance: once
v_gene: TRBV5-1
j_gene: TRBJ1-1
CDR3aa: CASSLGTTDTEAFF
CDR3nt: TGCGCCAGCAGCTTGGGGACAACCGACACTGAAGCTTTCTTT

d_gene: NA
abundance: NA
v_gene: TRBV19
j_gene: TRBJ2-2
CDR3aa: CASCQGGGELFF
CDR3nt: TGTGCCAGTTGCCAGGGAGGCGGGGAGCTGTTTTTT

d_gene: NA
abundance: NA
v_gene: TRBV5-6
j_gene: TRBJ2-7
CDR3aa: CASSLTSYEQYF
CDR3nt: TGTGCCAGCAGCTTGACCTCCTACGAGCAGTACTTC

d_gene: NA
abundance: NA
v_gene: TRBV7-8
j_gene: TRBJ2-3
CDR3aa: CASSFFTPVDTQYF
CDR3nt: TGTGCCAGCAGCTTCTTCACTCCTGTAGATACGCAGTATTTT

d_gene: NA
abundance: NA
v_gene: TRBV5-1
j_gene: TRBJ1-1
CDR3aa: CASSSTTYVDTEAFF
CDR3nt: TGCGCCAGCAGCTCCACGACTTACGTGGACACTGAAGCTTTCTTT

d_gene: NA
abundance: NA
v_gene: TRBV7-2
j_gene: TRBJ1-1
CDR3aa: CASSPQRTEAFF
CDR3nt: TGTGCCAGCAGCCCTCAGCGCACTGAAGCTTTCTTT

d_gene: TRBD1
abundance: NA
v_gene: TRBV25-1
j_gene: TRBJ1-2
CDR3aa: CASSDMTGGSYGYTF
CDR3nt: TGTGCCAGCAGTGACATGACAGGGGGATCCTATGGCTACACCTTC

d_gene: NA
abundance: once
v_gene: TRBV18
j_gene: TRBJ1-1
CDR3aa: CASSPLGGRPSMGTEAFF
CDR3nt: TGTGCCAGCTCACCACTGGGGGGGCGGCCCTCCATGGGCACTGAAGCTTTCTTT

d_gene: TRBD2
abundance: NA
v_gene: TRBV30
j_gene: TRBJ2-4
CDR3aa: CAWDGASGAQNIQYF
CDR3nt: TGTGCCTGGGACGGGGCTAGCGGGGCCCAAAACATTCAGTACTTC

d_gene: NA
abundance: NA
v_gene: TRBV9
j_gene: TRBJ1-1
CDR3aa: CASSVAGRDTEAFF
CDR3nt: TGTGCCAGCAGCGTAGCAGGGCGGGACACTGAAGCTTTCTTT

d_gene: NA
abundance: NA
v_gene: TRBV7-9
j_gene: TRBJ2-2
CDR3aa: CASSPPYRTSRGELFF
CDR3nt: TGTGCCAGCAGCCCCCCTTACCGGACCTCCCGAGGGGAGCTGTTTTTT

d_gene: NA
abundance: NA
v_gene: TRBV27
j_gene: TRBJ1-6
CDR3aa: CASSLGGNSPLHF
CDR3nt: TGTGCCAGCAGTCTGGGTGGTAATTCACCCCTCCACTTT

d_gene: NA
abundance: NA
v_gene: TRBV4-2
j_gene: TRBJ2-7
CDR3aa: CASSQGIGGYEQYF
CDR3nt: TGTGCCAGCAGCCAAGGAATAGGGGGCTACGAGCAGTACTTC

d_gene: NA
abundance: NA
v_gene: TRBV27
j_gene: TRBJ2-1
CDR3aa: CASRASSSYNEQFF
CDR3nt: TGTGCCAGCAGGGCATCGAGCTCCTACAATGAGCAGTTCTTC

d_gene: TRBD1
abundance: NA
v_gene: TRBV11-2
j_gene: TRBJ1-3
CDR3aa: CASSLRRDRGRGSGNTIYF
CDR3nt: TGTGCCAGCAGTTTACGCCGGGACAGGGGGCGCGGATCCGGAAACACCATATATTTT

d_gene: TRBD1
abundance: NA
v_gene: TRBV5-1
j_gene: TRBJ2-7
CDR3aa: CASSSLGTGSREQYF
CDR3nt: TGCGCCAGCAGTTCCCTCGGGACAGGGTCGCGGGAGCAGTACTTC

d_gene: NA
abundance: NA
v_gene: TRBV5-1
j_gene: TRBJ2-5
CDR3aa: CASSLEGAGWQETQYF
CDR3nt: TGCGCCAGCAGCTTGGAAGGTGCAGGGTGGCAAGAGACCCAGTACTTC

d_gene: TRBD2
abundance: NA
v_gene: TRBV19
j_gene: TRBJ2-3
CDR3aa: CASSIRASGGAADTQYF
CDR3nt: TGTGCCAGTAGTATCCGGGCTAGCGGGGGGGCAGCAGATACGCAGTATTTT

d_gene: TRBD2
abundance: NA
v_gene: TRBV11-2
j_gene: TRBJ2-1
CDR3aa: CASSSPAGGSEQFF
CDR3nt: TGTGCCAGCAGCTCCCCGGCGGGGGGGAGTGAGCAGTTCTTC

d_gene: NA
abundance: NA
v_gene: TRBV30
j_gene: TRBJ1-2
CDR3aa: CAWRLSEGRANYGYTF
CDR3nt: TGTGCCTGGAGGTTATCCGAGGGCAGGGCGAACTATGGCTACACCTTC

d_gene: TRBD1
abundance: NA
v_gene: TRBV6-5
j_gene: TRBJ1-4
CDR3aa: CASSYGTGGWYEKLFF
CDR3nt: TGTGCCAGCAGTTACGGGACAGGGGGCTGGTATGAAAAACTGTTTTTT

d_gene: TRBD1
abundance: NA
v_gene: TRBV18
j_gene: TRBJ1-6
CDR3aa: CASGQGDSPLHF
CDR3nt: TGTGCCAGTGGACAGGGGGACTCACCCCTCCACTTT

d_gene: TRBD2
abundance: NA
v_gene: TRBV2
j_gene: TRBJ2-1
CDR3aa: CASILAGAHNEQFF
CDR3nt: TGTGCCAGCATACTAGCGGGGGCCCACAATGAGCAGTTCTTC

d_gene: TRBD1
abundance: NA
v_gene: TRBV30
j_gene: TRBJ1-4
CDR3aa: CAWSHGTGLDEKLFF
CDR3nt: TGTGCCTGGAGTCACGGGACAGGGTTGGATGAAAAACTGTTTTTT

d_gene: NA
abundance: NA
v_gene: TRBV11-2
j_gene: TRBJ2-2
CDR3aa: CASSLDTGTGELFF
CDR3nt: TGTGCCAGCAGCTTAGATACCGGGACCGGGGAGCTGTTTTTT

d_gene: TRBD2
abundance: NA
v_gene: TRBV6-6
j_gene: TRBJ2-7
CDR3aa: CASSYAGHGGEQYF
CDR3nt: TGTGCCAGCAGTTACGCGGGGCACGGGGGGGAGCAGTACTTC

d_gene: NA
abundance: few
v_gene: TRBV7-2
j_gene: TRBJ2-5
CDR3aa: CASSGTSPKTQYF
CDR3nt: TGTGCCAGCAGCGGAACTAGTCCAAAGACCCAGTACTTC

d_gene: TRBD1
abundance: NA
v_gene: TRBV6-1
j_gene: TRBJ2-1
CDR3aa: CASLQGGSYNEQFF
CDR3nt: TGTGCCAGCTTACAGGGGGGCTCCTACAATGAGCAGTTCTTC